The clone carrying this TCR beta chain is a singleton in its sample. The CDR3 contains 16 residues. Germline V gives CDR1 SNHLY, CDR2 FYNNEI. V lost 2 bases and J lost 1; bases outside the gene matches: 4. This record comes from a study of sequential checkpoint blockade in melanoma. Regarding treatment: randomized to nivolumab then ipilimumab (arm A) or the reverse (arm B). Assay used: immunoSEQ multiplex PCR; TCRdb lists only in-frame clones, some missing. The sample has approximately 11,000 clones; about 78% are singletons. The material sequenced was CD8+ T cells sorted from blood (inferred from file names), taken from a patient given nivolumab and ipilimumab in sequence. This chain links TRBV2 with TRBJ2-1; 8 nucleotides align to TRBD2. The source of this sequence is a human donor with melanoma. The CDR3 region is CASSERSGGSYNEQFF. The CDR3 nucleotides are TGTGCCAGCAGTGAAAGGTCGGGAGGGTCCTACAATGAGCAGTTCTTC.